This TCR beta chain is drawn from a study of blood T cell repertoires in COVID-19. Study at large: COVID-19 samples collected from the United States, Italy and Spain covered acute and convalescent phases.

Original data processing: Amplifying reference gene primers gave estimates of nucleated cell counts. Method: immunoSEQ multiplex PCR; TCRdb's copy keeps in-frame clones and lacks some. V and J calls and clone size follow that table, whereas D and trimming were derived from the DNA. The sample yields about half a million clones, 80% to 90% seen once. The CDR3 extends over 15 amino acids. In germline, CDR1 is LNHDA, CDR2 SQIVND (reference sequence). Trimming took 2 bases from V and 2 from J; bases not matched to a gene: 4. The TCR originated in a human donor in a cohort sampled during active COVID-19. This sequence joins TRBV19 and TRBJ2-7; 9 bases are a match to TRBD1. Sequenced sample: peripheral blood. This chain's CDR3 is CASSIKGTGPYEQYF. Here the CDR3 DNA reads TGTGCCAGTAGTATAAAAGGGACAGGGCCCTACGAGCAGTACTTC.